This T cell receptor beta chain was found in a study of T cells expressing NK-cell markers. About the research overall: The authors sequenced eight donors, of whom seven were HCMV-seropositive and one was seronegative.

TCRdb re-called the 5' RACE reads; one entry per CDR3 protein, DNA not given. Found here are tens of thousands of distinct CDR3 sequences; the top ten clones hold 50% to 75%. The sequence came from a woman between 18 and 70 years old in good health. The sequencing input was blood T cells: a sorted CD56 or NKG2C T cell subset, CD4+ or CD8+ T cells, or bulk PBMC T cells (not recorded which).

The CDR3 sequence is CAISESGYEQYF. The V call is TRBV10-3, the J call TRBJ2-7. There are 12 residues in the CDR3. The V gene's germline CDR1 is ENHRY and CDR2 SYGVKD.